This T cell receptor beta chain stems from a study of blood T cell repertoires in COVID-19. Trimming left V 3 bases short and J 3 bases short, with 14 bases between. The germline CDR1 and CDR2 sequences are WSHSY and SAAADI. CDR3 length: 16 residues. Sequencing used immunoSEQ multiplex PCR; TCRdb keeps in-frame clones, though not all of them. The sample lists about 100,000 clones, about 83% occurring once. The chain links TRBV10-2 to TRBJ2-2; D might be TRBD2 (6 bases). The TCR sequence derives from a woman aged 70-85 years with acute or convalescent COVID-19. The sequencing sample was made of peripheral blood. The CDR3 bases are TGCGCCAGCAGTGACCGGACGGGACTCTACACCGGGGAGCTGTTTTTT. It is translated as CASSDRTGLYTGELFF.